The clone carrying this T cell receptor (beta chain) occurred many times. TCRdb reanalysed the 5' RACE reads using MiXCR and keeps one entry per CDR3 protein. The sample lists about 80,000 distinct CDR3 sequences; roughly 6% were seen once. This sample is part of a study of early T cells in non-severe SARS-CoV-2 infection. Per the germline V gene, CDR1 is MGHRA and CDR2 is YSYEKL. J lost 0 bases, V lost 0 bases, and 9 bases had no gene match. The CDR3 has 18 residues. The chain couples TRBV4-1 to TRBJ2-3, with 7 bases aligning to TRBD1. Sequenced input: whole blood. The TCR sequence derives from an adult who was a healthcare worker with PCR-confirmed SARS-CoV-2 infection or an uninfected control (not recorded which). The CDR3: CASSQDPLGQASTDTQYF. In DNA, the CDR3 is TGCGCCAGCAGCCAAGATCCTCTAGGACAGGCGAGCACAGATACGCAGTATTTT.